One sample yielded the 14 T cell receptor beta chains listed below, sequenced in a study of cytomegalovirus exposure and HLA in healthy donors. The PCR employed 60 Vbeta primers together with 13 Jbeta primers. Using immunoSEQ multiplex PCR, the repertoire was profiled, and TCRdb retains in-frame clones only, with some absent. Here the sample spans 200,000 or so clones, 82% being singletons. The sample was PBMCs. These receptors came from a woman in her thirties or forties in good health and CMV-seronegative.

This chain uses TRBV10-2 with TRBJ2-5, with 15 bases that match TRBD2. Germline loops: CDR1 WSHSY, CDR2 SAAADI. The CDR3 covers 18 residues. Trimming at V came to 4 bases and at J to 5 bases, leaving 11 bases not matched to a gene. The CDR3 spells CASSGSGLAGGLRETQYF. CDR3 bases: TGCGCCAGCAGTGGTTCGGGACTAGCGGGAGGCCTTAGGGAGACCCAGTACTTC.

V is TRBV27 and J is TRBJ2-1, with unresolved D. The CDR3 is made up of 14 amino acids. Germline-derived CDR1 and CDR2 are MNHEY and SMNVEV (reference sequence). Trimming removed 3 bases at V and 8 bases at J, with 14 bases between. CDR3 bases: TGTGCCAGCAGTTTCGTCCCGAGTGGTGATGAGCAGTTCTTC. This codes for CASSFVPSGDEQFF.

The chain joins TRBV29-1 to TRBJ1-2; 9 bases fit TRBD1. CDR3 length: 13 residues. Trimming removed 4 bases from V and 8 bases from J; junction bases left unmatched: 8. Per germline, CDR1 SQVTM and CDR2 ANQGSEA. CDR3 region: CSVVLTGGSGYTF. The CDR3 coding sequence is TGCAGCGTTGTACTTACAGGGGGCTCCGGCTACACCTTC.

This chain links TRBV27 with TRBJ2-7; 9 nucleotides line up with TRBD1. Germline V lookup: CDR1 MNHEY, CDR2 SMNVEV (reference sequence). Germline trimming cut 6 bases from V and 2 bases from J; bases unmatched to any gene: 11. The CDR3 length is 16 residues. Here the CDR3 DNA reads TGTGCCAGCAGGCCCTTTACCGGGACAGGGCCCTACGAGCAGTACTTC. Translation gives CASRPFTGTGPYEQYF.

The gene calls are TRBV2 and TRBJ1-5; 7 nucleotides match TRBD1. V trimming: 4 bases; J trimming: 16 bases; junction bases outside the gene matches: 13. This CDR3 has 13 residues. Germline lookup yields CDR1 SNHLY and CDR2 FYNNEI. The CDR3 sequence: CASSGLPEGAEHF. The DNA for the CDR3 is TGTGCCAGCAGTGGGTTACCTGAGGGGGCAGAACATTTT.

This rearrangement joins TRBV6-6 to TRBJ1-1, with D hard to call. Germline V gene sequence: CDR1 MNHNY, CDR2 SVGAGI (reference sequence). There are 13 residues in the CDR3. Trimming removed 4 bases from V and 0 bases from J, with 6 bases in between. CDR3 loop: CASSWAMNTEAFF. Written as DNA, the CDR3 is TGTGCCAGCAGTTGGGCTATGAACACTGAAGCTTTCTTT.

V usage is TRBV9 and J usage is TRBJ2-7; D perhaps matches TRBD1 (6 bases). Trimming took 0 bases from V and 4 from J, leaving 17 bases between them. The length of the CDR3 is 16 residues. CDR1 is SGDLS, CDR2 YYNGEE, per germline. The CDR3: CASSVGLAGTGYEQYF. The CDR3 DNA reads TGTGCCAGCAGCGTAGGGTTGGCGGGCACAGGGTACGAGCAGTACTTC.

This chain connects TRBV5-6 to TRBJ2-5, with a tentative D call TRBD1 (6 bases). This CDR3 comprises 13 residues. Trimming removed 0 bases at V and 5 bases at J, with 8 bases between. CDR1 is SGHDT and CDR2 is YYEEEE in the germline V gene. The CDR3 here is CASSLDQGETQYF. The CDR3 bases are TGTGCCAGCAGCTTGGATCAGGGGGAGACCCAGTACTTC.

The chain joins TRBV6-6 to TRBJ1-2, with 12 bases aligning to TRBD1. Germline V gene data show CDR1 as MNHNY and CDR2 as SVGAGI (reference sequence). V was clipped by 6 bases and J by 5 bases; unmatched bases: 7. The CDR3 is 15 amino acids. The CDR3 loop reads CASRPGTGGAYGYTF. The CDR3 nucleotides read TGTGCCAGCAGACCCGGGACAGGGGGCGCTTATGGCTACACCTTC.

The chain links TRBV27 to TRBJ2-1; 13 bases match TRBD2. Germline loops: CDR1 MNHEY, CDR2 SMNVEV (reference sequence). The junction had 11 bases not matched to a gene; V was cut back by 5 bases and J by 10 bases. The CDR3 loop spans 16 amino acids. The CDR3 region is CASSLTTSGRAREQFF. The CDR3 DNA reads TGTGCCAGCAGTCTCACCACTAGCGGGAGGGCCCGCGAGCAGTTCTTC.

The V gene is TRBV6-1, the J gene TRBJ2-7, with 12 bases that match TRBD2. This CDR3 is built from 15 residues. The junction had 5 bases not matched to a gene; V was cut back by 8 bases and J by 0 bases. The germline CDR1 and CDR2 sequences are MNHNS and SASEGT. CDR3 loop: CASWGLAGVSYEQYF. CDR3 nucleotides: TGTGCCAGCTGGGGACTAGCGGGCGTCTCCTACGAGCAGTACTTC.

The chain carries TRBV30 and TRBJ1-6; D is perhaps TRBD1 (6 bases). The CDR3 contains 15 residues. The ends were cut back, 5 bases at V and 0 bases at J, with 11 bases in the middle. CDR1 and CDR2 from the germline V gene are GTSNPN and SVGIG (reference sequence). This chain's CDR3 is CAWSGVLSYNSPLHF. The CDR3 DNA sequence: TGTGCCTGGTCAGGGGTCCTCTCCTATAATTCACCCCTCCACTTT.

V usage is TRBV20-1 and J usage is TRBJ2-3; no reliable D call. Germline CDR1 DFQATT, CDR2 SNEGSKA (reference sequence). This CDR3 has 11 amino acids. Trimming removed 5 bases at V and 11 bases at J, with 14 bases between. The CDR3 coding sequence is TGCAGTGCTCCAGACCTAGAAATGCAGTATTTT. Amino acid sequence: CSAPDLEMQYF.

The rearrangement links TRBV7-9 to TRBJ2-3; D is undetermined. From germline, CDR1 is SEHNR and CDR2 FQNEAQ (reference sequence). Trimming removed 5 bases at V and 6 bases at J, with 3 bases between. This CDR3 contains 10 residues. The CDR3 spells CASSLDTQYF. For the CDR3, the DNA is TGTGCCAGCAGCCTCGATACGCAGTATTTT.